Listed here are 10 T cell receptor beta chains from one sample, sequenced in a study of blood T cells in healthy people across ages. With a J-beta primer mix and a sample-barcoded 5' primer, a second PCR ran 7 to 11 cycles. One entry per CDR3 protein, called by TCRdb with MiXCR from the 5' RACE reads. Of fewer than 2,000,000 distinct CDR3 sequences listed, roughly 32% were seen once; the top ten hold approximately 10%. Sequenced: blood. The receptors here all came from a woman under 40 in good health.

V usage is TRBV4-1 and J usage is TRBJ2-1, with D maybe TRBD1 (6 bases). Trimming pared 5 bases from V and 10 bases from J, leaving 12 bases between. CDR3 length equals 12 residues. Germline CDR1 reads MGHRA; CDR2 reads YSYEKL. The CDR3 DNA follows: TGCGCCAGCAGCAGGGGGTGGGACGAGCAGTTCTTC. Its translation is CASSRGWDEQFF.

V is TRBV3-1 and J is TRBJ1-5, with a possible D match to TRBD1 (5 bases). Germline values: CDR1 LGHDT, CDR2 YNNKEL (reference sequence). The CDR3 has 13 residues. Trimming stripped 0 bases from V and 10 bases from J, with 10 bases between. This chain's CDR3 is CASSQDTQGPQHF. The CDR3, as DNA: TGTGCCAGCAGCCAAGACACGCAGGGACCCCAGCATTTT.

At least ten counts were recorded for this clonotype. J is TRBJ2-5 and V is TRBV2; 7 nucleotides match TRBD2. J was trimmed by 5 bases and V by 2 bases; bases with no gene match: 8. Germline CDR1 SNHLY, CDR2 FYNNEI. This CDR3 has 15 residues. CDR3 nucleotide sequence: TGTGCCAGCAGTGAAACGGGCGGGAGCGGCGAGACCCAGTACTTC. This translates into CASSETGGSGETQYF. The full variable domain, with the rest looked up from reference TRBV2 and TRBJ2-5, is EPEVTQTPSHQVTQMGQEVILRCVPISNHLYFYWYRQILGQKVEFLVSFYNNEISEKSEIFDDQFSVERPDGSNFTLKIRSTKLEDSAMYFCASSETGGSGETQYFGPGTRLLVL.

This clonotype was observed a single time. Mismatch with germline at one junction end may stem from a read error. This rearrangement joins TRBV12-3 or TRBV12-4 to TRBJ2-7; D not resolved. The CDR3 has 12 residues. The CDR3 nucleotides read TGTACCAGCAGTTTAAACCACTACGAGCAGTACTTC. Translated, it gives CTSSLNHYEQYF.

In its sample, this clonotype was seen many times. The chain carries TRBV29-1 and TRBJ2-1; D might be TRBD1 (6 bases). The CDR3 sequence is 16 residues long. V lost 2 bases to trimming and J lost 4 bases, with 18 bases between them. Germline CDR1 is SQVTM and CDR2 is ANQGSEA. The CDR3 sequence is CSVEPGVGDKYNEQFF. The CDR3 DNA reads TGCAGCGTTGAACCAGGCGTAGGGGACAAATACAATGAGCAGTTCTTC.

This clonotype was picked up many times. The CDR3 sequence is CASSHPPGLAGQYEQYF. In DNA form, the CDR3 reads TGTGCCAGCAGCCATCCACCAGGGCTAGCGGGGCAATACGAGCAGTACTTC. The genes are TRBV7-9 and TRBJ2-7; 9 bases are shared with TRBD2. J gave up 4 bases and V 5 bases, and 15 bases lay outside the gene matches. CDR1 is SEHNR, CDR2 FQNEAQ, per germline (reference sequence). The CDR3 is made up of 17 amino acids.

At least ten counts were recorded for this clonotype. The chain is built from TRBV5-1 and TRBJ2-4; D remains unclear. Trimming cost V 0 bases and J 0 bases, with 10 bases left between them. The CDR3 consists of 16 residues. Germline CDR1 and CDR2: SGHRS and YFSETQ. The CDR3 region has the DNA TGCGCCAGCAGCTTGGATCTACCCAGAGCCAAAAACATTCAGTACTTC. It specifies CASSLDLPRAKNIQYF. Based on the CDR3 plus reference TRBV5-1 and TRBJ2-4, the full variable domain is KAGVTQTPRYLIKTRGQQVTLSCSPISGHRSVSWYQQTPGQGLQFLFEYFSETQRNKGNFPGRFSGRQFSNSRSEMNVSTLELGDSALYLCASSLDLPRAKNIQYFGAGTRLSVL.

This clonotype was counted between two and nine times. The chain recombines TRBV29-1 with TRBJ2-5, with TRBD2 matching 9 bases. The CDR3 is made up of 15 amino acids. Germline trimming cut 1 base from V and 5 bases from J; bases unmatched to any gene: 8. Germline assignment: CDR1 SQVTM and CDR2 ANQGSEA. The CDR3 region is CSVEGAGGGGETQYF. CDR3 DNA: TGCAGCGTTGAAGGAGCGGGGGGAGGCGGGGAGACCCAGTACTTC.

This clonotype has just a few counts. The chain has TRBV7-9 and TRBJ1-2; D not resolved. The V end lost 6 bases, the J end lost 0 bases, and 8 bases lay between the germline ends. This CDR3 is 13 amino acids long. Germline V gene data show CDR1 as SEHNR and CDR2 as FQNEAQ (reference sequence). The CDR3 protein is CASRQTANYGYTF. In DNA, the CDR3 is TGTGCCAGCAGACAAACAGCTAACTATGGCTACACCTTC. Supplemented by reference TRBV7-9 and TRBJ1-2, the full variable domain reads DTGVSQNPRHKITKRGQNVTFRCDPISEHNRLYWYRQTLGQGPEFLTYFQNEAQLEKSRLLSDRFSAERPKGSFSTLEIQRTEQGDSAMYLCASRQTANYGYTFGSGTRLTVV.

Regarding this clonotype: Germline is not matched at one junction end, which may reflect a read error. This sequence joins TRBV7-3 and TRBJ2-7, with 10 nucleotides matching TRBD1. The CDR3 spans 20 residues. The germline gives CDR1 SGHTA, CDR2 FQGTGA. CDR3 in amino acids: CTSSPNLGQGSFWKTYEQYF. CDR3 nucleotide sequence: TGTACCAGCAGCCCGAACTTGGGACAGGGGTCCTTTTGGAAGACCTACGAGCAGTACTTC.